This T cell receptor (beta chain) was profiled in a study of T-cell memory formation after mild COVID-19. Study-wide results and limits: Cross-reactive memory apparently joined, as some responding clones appeared in pre-infection memory.

Notes on this clonotype: The target antigen is unknown.

TCRdb processed the 5' RACE reads anew with MiXCR; each CDR3 protein has one entry. The sample has around 150,000 distinct CDR3 sequences, 25% to 40% seen once. Trimming shortened V by 0 bases and J by 0 bases, and 6 bases separated the two germline ends. Germline assignment: CDR1 SGHTA and CDR2 FQGNSA. The CDR3 extends over 14 amino acids. The sample consisted of PBMCs or a T cell subset sorted from them (not recorded which). This rearrangement joins TRBV7-2 to TRBJ2-7; D gene ambiguous. The sequence was collected from an adult woman who had mild COVID-19 (a few samples of this study predate the infection). Cell type and time point are not known. As DNA, the CDR3 is TGTGCCAGCAGCTTAGCGACTGGCTCCTACGAGCAGTACTTC. Translated, it gives CASSLATGSYEQYF.